This T cell receptor (beta chain) is from a study of Ad26.COV2.S vaccination and SARS-CoV-2 variants. Study results and caveats: There was reportedly substantial breadth in spike-specific CD8+ and CD4+ T cell responses after vaccination.

The V gene's germline CDR1 is SNHLY and CDR2 FYNNEI. V shed 10 bases, J shed 8 bases, and the junction held 8 bases outside the gene matches. This CDR3 contains 13 residues. Points on this clone: Its matching antigen is unknown.

Treatment defined: roughly 18 received Ad26.COV2.S at low or high dose, single or two shots; roughly 5 received placebo; per-sample allocation not given. Following the first vaccine or placebo injection, samples were taken on day 63. Profiling relied on immunoSEQ multiplex PCR, and the TCRdb table lists in-frame clones only, not all of them. Of 400,000 to 500,000 clones in the sample, approximately 88% were seen once. Specimen: peripheral blood, collected in a trial of Ad26.COV2.S vaccine versus placebo. The chain uses TRBV2 and TRBJ1-4; 9 bases map to TRBD1. This receptor was identified in a person aged 18 to 65 who received the Ad26.COV2.S COVID-19 vaccine or a placebo. In DNA form, the CDR3 reads TGTGCCACTGCTCGGACAGGGGACGAAAAACTGTTTTTT. Translating gives CATARTGDEKLFF. The full variable domain, its missing parts supplied by reference TRBV2 and TRBJ1-4, is EPEVTQTPSHQVTQMGQEVILRCVPISNHLYFYWYRQILGQKVEFLVSFYNNEISEKSEIFDDQFSVERPDGSNFTLKIRSTKLEDSAMYFCATARTGDEKLFFGSGTQLSVL.